There are many counts of the clone carrying this T cell receptor beta chain. The data stem from a study of T-cell reconstitution after alpha-beta-depleted transplantation in children. TCRbeta library construction was performed incorporating unique molecular identifiers. TCRdb passed the PCR reads through MiXCR, listing each CDR3 protein once. The top ten hold roughly 5.8% of the sample, which has roughly 240,000 distinct CDR3 sequences, roughly 8% seen once. Germline CDR1 and CDR2: SQVTM and ANQGSEA. The V and J ends lost 1 base and 6 bases respectively, with 16 bases between them. The CDR3 consists of 14 residues.

The V and J genes are TRBV29-1 and TRBJ2-7; the D gene could be TRBD1 or TRBD2 (5 bases each). The receptor's source is a male patient under 18 who had a stem cell transplant for acute lymphoblastic leukemia, so the T cells may come from the graft donor. Here the sequenced sample was PBMCs, mostly from graft donor cells, taken 180 days after TCRalphabeta/CD19-depleted stem cell transplant. The CDR3 region is CSVEGGGVGAEQYF. The CDR3 region has the DNA TGCAGCGTTGAAGGTGGGGGTGTTGGAGCCGAGCAGTACTTC.